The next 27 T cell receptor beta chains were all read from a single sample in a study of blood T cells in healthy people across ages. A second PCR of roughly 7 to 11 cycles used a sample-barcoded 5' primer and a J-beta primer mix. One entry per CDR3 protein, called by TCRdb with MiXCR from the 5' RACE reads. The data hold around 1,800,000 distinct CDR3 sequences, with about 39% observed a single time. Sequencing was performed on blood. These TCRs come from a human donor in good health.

The CDR3 DNA reads as TGCAGTGCTAGTGGGGGGAAAAGAAACTCCTACGAGCAGTACTTC. Protein sequence: CSASGGKRNSYEQYF. V usage is TRBV20-1 and J usage is TRBJ2-7; D is perhaps TRBD2 (6 bases). The V end was cut by 3 bases, the J end by 0 bases, with 15 bases between. From germline, CDR1 is DFQATT and CDR2 SNEGSKA (reference sequence). The CDR3 is made up of 15 amino acids.

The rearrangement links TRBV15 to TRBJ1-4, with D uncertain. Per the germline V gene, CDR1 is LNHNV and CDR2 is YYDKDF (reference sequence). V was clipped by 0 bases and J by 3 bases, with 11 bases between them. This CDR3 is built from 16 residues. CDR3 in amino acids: CATSRDMTSANEKLFF. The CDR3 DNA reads TGTGCCACCAGCAGAGATATGACCTCAGCTAATGAAAAACTGTTTTTT. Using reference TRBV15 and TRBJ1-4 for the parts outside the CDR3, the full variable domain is DAMVIQNPRYQVTQFGKPVTLSCSQTLNHNVMYWYQQKSSQAPKLLFHYYDKDFNNEADTPDNFQSRRPNTSFCFLDIRSPGLGDTAMYLCATSRDMTSANEKLFFGSGTQLSVL.

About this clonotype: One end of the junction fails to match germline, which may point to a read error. DNA for the CDR3: TGTGCCAGCGGTTTTGCTGAAAAACTGTTTTTT. Encoded protein: CASGFAEKLFF. The chain is built from TRBV27 and TRBJ1-4; D is unclear. Germline loops: CDR1 MNHEY, CDR2 SMNVEV (reference sequence). CDR3 length: 11 residues.

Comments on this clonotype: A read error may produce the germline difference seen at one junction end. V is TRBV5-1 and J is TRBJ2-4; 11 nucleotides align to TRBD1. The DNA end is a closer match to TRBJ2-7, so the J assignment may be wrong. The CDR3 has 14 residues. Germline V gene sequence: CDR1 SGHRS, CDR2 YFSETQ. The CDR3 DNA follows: TGCGTCAGCAGCTTGGGACAGGGGGATGACGAGCAGTACTTC. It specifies CVSSLGQGDDEQYF.

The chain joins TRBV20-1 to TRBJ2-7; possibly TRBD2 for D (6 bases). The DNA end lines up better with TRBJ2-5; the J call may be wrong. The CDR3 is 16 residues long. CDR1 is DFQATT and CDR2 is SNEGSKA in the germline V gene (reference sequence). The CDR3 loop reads CSARPASEDGSETQYF. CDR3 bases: TGCAGTGCTAGGCCGGCTAGCGAGGATGGTTCGGAGACCCAGTACTTC.

The CDR3 nucleotides are TGTGCCAGCAGCTCGTCTGGCGGGGGCGACGAGCAGTACTTC. This translates into CASSSSGGGDEQYF. This chain connects TRBV7-2 to TRBJ2-7; perhaps TRBD2 as D (7 bases). CDR3 length equals 14 residues. CDR1 is SGHTA, CDR2 FQGNSA, per germline. Trimming pared 4 bases from V and 5 bases from J, leaving 15 bases between. The whole variable domain, remainder taken from reference TRBV7-2 and TRBJ2-7, is GAGVSQSPSNKVTEKGKDVELRCDPISGHTALYWYRQSLGQGLEFLIYFQGNSAPDKSGLPSDRFSAERTGGSVSTLTIQRTQQEDSAVYLCASSSSGGGDEQYFGPGTRLTVT.

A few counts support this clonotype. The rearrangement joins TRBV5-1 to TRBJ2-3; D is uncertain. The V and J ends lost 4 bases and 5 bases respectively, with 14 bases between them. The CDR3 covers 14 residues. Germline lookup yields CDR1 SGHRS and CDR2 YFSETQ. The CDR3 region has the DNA TGCGCCAGCAGCCTTCTGGTTAGGATAGATACGCAGTATTTT. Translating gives CASSLLVRIDTQYF.

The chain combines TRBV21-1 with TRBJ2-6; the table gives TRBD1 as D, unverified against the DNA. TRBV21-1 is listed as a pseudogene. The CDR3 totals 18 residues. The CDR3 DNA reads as TGTGCCAGCAGCAAGAATGGGACAGGGGTCTCTGGGGCCAACGTCCTGACTTTC. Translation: CASSKNGTGVSGANVLTF.

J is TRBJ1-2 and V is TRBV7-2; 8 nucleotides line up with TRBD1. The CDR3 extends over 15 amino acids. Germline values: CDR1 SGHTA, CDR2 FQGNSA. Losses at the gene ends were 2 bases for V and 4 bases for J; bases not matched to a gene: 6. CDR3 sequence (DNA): TGTGCCAGCAGCTTAAACGCAGGGGGCGCCTATGGCTACACCTTC. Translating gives CASSLNAGGAYGYTF.

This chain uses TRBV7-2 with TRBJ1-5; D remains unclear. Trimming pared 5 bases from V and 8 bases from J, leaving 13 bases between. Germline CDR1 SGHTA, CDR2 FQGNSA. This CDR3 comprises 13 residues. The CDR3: CASSAALWEPQHF. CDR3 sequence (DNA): TGTGCCAGCAGCGCCGCGCTTTGGGAGCCCCAGCATTTT.

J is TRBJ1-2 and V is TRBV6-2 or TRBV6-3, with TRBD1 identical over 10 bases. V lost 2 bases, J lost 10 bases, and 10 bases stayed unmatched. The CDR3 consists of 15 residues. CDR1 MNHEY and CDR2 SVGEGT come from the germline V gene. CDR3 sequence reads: CASSYLPTGGRNYTF. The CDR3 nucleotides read TGTGCCAGCAGTTACCTCCCGACAGGGGGCAGAAACTACACCTTC.

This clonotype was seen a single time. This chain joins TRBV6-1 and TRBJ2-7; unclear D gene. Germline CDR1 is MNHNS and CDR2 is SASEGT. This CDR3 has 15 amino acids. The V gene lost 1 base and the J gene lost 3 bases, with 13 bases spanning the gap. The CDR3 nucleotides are TGTGCCAGCAGTGAAGTTGCAGGAGCTTACTACGAGCAGTACTTC. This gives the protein CASSEVAGAYYEQYF.

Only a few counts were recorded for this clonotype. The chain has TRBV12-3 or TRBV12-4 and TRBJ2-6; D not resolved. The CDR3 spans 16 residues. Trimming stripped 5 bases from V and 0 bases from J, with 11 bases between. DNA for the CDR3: TGTGCCAGCAGTCAATCCTACCTCTCTGGGGCCAACGTCCTGACTTTC. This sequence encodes CASSQSYLSGANVLTF.

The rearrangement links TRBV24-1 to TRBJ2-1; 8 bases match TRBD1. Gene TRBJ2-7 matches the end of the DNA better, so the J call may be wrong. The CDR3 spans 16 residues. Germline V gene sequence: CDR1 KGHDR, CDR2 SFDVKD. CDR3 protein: CATSDRTGSSYNEQYF. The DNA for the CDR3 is TGTGCCACCAGTGACCGGACAGGGAGTTCCTACAATGAGCAGTACTTC.

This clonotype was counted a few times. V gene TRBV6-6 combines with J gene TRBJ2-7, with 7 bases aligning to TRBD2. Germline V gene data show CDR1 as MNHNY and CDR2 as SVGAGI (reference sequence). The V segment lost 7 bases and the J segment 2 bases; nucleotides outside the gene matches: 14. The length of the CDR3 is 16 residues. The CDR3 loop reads CASNRWGGAGAYEQYF. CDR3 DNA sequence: TGTGCCAGCAACCGTTGGGGGGGTGCTGGGGCCTACGAGCAGTACTTC.

The CDR3 region is CASTATLNTEAFF. CDR3 coding DNA: TGTGCCAGCACCGCGACACTGAACACTGAAGCTTTCTTT. This chain uses TRBV7-9 with TRBJ1-1; D call uncertain. The CDR3 covers 13 residues. Deletions cut 7 bases from V and 0 bases from J, with 9 bases between. Germline values: CDR1 SEHNR, CDR2 FQNEAQ (reference sequence).

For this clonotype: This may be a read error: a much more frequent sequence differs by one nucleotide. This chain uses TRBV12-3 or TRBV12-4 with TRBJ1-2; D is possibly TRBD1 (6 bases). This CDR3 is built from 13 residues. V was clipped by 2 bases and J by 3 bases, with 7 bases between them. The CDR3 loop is CASSLKGDYGYTF. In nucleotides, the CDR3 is TGTGCCAGCAGTTTAAAGGGGGACTATGGCTACACCTTC.

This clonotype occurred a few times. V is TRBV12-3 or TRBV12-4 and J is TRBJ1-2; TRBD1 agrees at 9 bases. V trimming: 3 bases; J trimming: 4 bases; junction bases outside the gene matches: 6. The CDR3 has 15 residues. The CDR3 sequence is CASSFVGQGGYGYTF. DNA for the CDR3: TGTGCCAGCAGTTTCGTGGGACAGGGAGGCTATGGCTACACCTTC.

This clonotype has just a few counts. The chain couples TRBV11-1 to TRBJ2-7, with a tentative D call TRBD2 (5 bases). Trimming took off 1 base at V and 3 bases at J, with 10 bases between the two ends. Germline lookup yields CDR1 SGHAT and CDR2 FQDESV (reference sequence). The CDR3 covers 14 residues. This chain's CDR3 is CASSLEVGDYEQYF. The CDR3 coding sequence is TGTGCCAGCAGCTTAGAGGTCGGGGACTACGAGCAGTACTTC.

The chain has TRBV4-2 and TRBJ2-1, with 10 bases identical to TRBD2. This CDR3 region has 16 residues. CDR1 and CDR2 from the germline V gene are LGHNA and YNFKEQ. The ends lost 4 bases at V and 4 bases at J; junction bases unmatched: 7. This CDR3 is CASSLTGTSAYNEQFF. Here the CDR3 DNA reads TGTGCCAGCAGCCTCACCGGGACTAGCGCGTACAATGAGCAGTTCTTC.

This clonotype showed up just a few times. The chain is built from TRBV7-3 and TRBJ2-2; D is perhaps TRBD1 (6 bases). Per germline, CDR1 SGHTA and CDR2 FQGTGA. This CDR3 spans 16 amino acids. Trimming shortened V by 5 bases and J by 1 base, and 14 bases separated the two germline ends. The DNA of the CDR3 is TGTGCCAGCAGCCAACATGAACAGGGGAACACCGGGGAGCTGTTTTTT. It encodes CASSQHEQGNTGELFF.

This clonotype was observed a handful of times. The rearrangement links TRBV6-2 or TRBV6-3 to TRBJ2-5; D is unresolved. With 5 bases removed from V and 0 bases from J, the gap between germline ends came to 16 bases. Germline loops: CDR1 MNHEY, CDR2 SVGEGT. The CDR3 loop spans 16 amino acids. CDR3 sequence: CASSAFRRGYQETQYF. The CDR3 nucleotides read TGTGCCAGCAGTGCTTTTAGGCGTGGGTACCAAGAGACCCAGTACTTC.

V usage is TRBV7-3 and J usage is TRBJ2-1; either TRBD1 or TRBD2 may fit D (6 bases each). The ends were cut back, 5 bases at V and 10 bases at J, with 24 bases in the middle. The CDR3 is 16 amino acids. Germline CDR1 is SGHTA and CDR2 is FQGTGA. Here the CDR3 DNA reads TGTGCCAGCAGCCCGTCGGGTGGAGAGACCGGGGGCGAGCAGTTCTTC. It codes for CASSPSGGETGGEQFF.

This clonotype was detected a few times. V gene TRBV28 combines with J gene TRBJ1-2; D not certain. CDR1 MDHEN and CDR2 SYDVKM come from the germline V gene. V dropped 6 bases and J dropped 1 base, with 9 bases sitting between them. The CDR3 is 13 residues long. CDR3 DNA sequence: TGTGCCAGCAGCAATTCCCTTAACTATGGCTACACCTTC. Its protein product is CASSNSLNYGYTF.

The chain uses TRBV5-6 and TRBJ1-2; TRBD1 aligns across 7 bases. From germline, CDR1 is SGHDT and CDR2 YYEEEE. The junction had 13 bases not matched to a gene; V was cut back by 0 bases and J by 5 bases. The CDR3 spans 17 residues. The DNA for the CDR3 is TGTGCCAGCAGCTTGGTCCCAGGGGGTAGGGCTTTATATGGCTACACCTTC. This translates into CASSLVPGGRALYGYTF.

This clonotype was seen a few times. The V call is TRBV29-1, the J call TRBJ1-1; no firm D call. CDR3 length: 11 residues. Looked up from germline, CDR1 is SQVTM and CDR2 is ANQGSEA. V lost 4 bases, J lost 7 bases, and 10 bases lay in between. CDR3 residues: CSVGATIEAFF. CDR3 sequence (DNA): TGCAGCGTTGGGGCAACAATTGAAGCTTTCTTT.

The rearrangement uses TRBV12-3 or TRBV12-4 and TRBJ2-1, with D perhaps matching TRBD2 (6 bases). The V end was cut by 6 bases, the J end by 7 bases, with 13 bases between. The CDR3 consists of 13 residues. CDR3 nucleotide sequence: TGTGCCAGCAGGGGGGACGGGGGAAATGAGCAGTTCTTC. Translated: CASRGDGGNEQFF.